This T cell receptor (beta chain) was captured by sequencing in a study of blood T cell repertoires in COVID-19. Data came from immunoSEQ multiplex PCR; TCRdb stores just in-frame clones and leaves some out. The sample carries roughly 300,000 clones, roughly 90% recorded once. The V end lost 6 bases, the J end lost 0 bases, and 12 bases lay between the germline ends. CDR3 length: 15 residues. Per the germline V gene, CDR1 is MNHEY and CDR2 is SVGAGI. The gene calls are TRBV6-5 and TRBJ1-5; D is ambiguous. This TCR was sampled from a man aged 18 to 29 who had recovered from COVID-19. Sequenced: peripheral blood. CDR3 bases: TGTGCCAGCAGGGGAGACATTATTAGCAATCAGCCCCAGCATTTT. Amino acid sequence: CASRGDIISNQPQHF.